This T cell receptor (beta chain) was captured in a study of CD8 T cells in Susac syndrome. The CDR3 loop spans 15 amino acids. V lost 2 bases and J lost 5, with 15 bases in between. The germline V gene has CDR1 MNHEY and CDR2 SMNVEV (reference sequence). An amount of RNA that ranged from roughly 0.45 to 1 ug was reverse transcribed with random hexamers. TCRdb reanalysed the immunoSEQ multiplex PCR reads using MiXCR and keeps one entry per CDR3 protein. Seen here are about 130,000 distinct CDR3 sequences, approximately 93% observed once, and the top ten hold roughly 0.29%. This clonotype was obtained from a human donor with multiple sclerosis. Material: CD8+ T cells from PBMCs. The chain couples TRBV27 to TRBJ2-5; possibly TRBD1 or TRBD2 for D (5 bases each). This CDR3 is CASSLTGPIRETQYF. The CDR3 DNA sequence: TGTGCCAGCAGTTTAACGGGGCCCATAAGGGAGACCCAGTACTTC.